These 2 T cell receptor beta chains were all obtained from the same sample, sequenced in a study of cytomegalovirus exposure and HLA in healthy donors. The study ran its PCR with 60 Vbeta and 13 Jbeta primers. TCRdb keeps only in-frame clones here, not all; method: immunoSEQ multiplex PCR. Of 200,000 to 250,000 clones in the sample, roughly 80% were seen once. The sample comprised PBMCs. These receptor sequences come from a male donor in good health and CMV-seronegative.

The chain is built from TRBV27 and TRBJ2-2, with 7 bases aligning to TRBD2. The CDR3 contains 15 residues. Trimming removed 6 bases from V and 9 bases from J; junction bases left unmatched: 13. Germline V CDR1 and CDR2: MNHEY, SMNVEV (reference sequence). The CDR3 region has the DNA TGTGCCAGCAGAGACGGGACTACGAACTTTCGGGAGCTGTTTTTT. Protein product: CASRDGTTNFRELFF.

This chain uses TRBV27 with TRBJ2-4; weak D call: TRBD1 (6 bases). Trimming left V 2 bases short and J 7 bases short, with 12 bases between. Germline V CDR1 and CDR2: MNHEY, SMNVEV (reference sequence). This CDR3 contains 14 residues. In DNA, the CDR3 is TGTGCCAGCAGTTTAGGTTGGACAGTGAACATTCAGTACTTC. Translating gives CASSLGWTVNIQYF.